This T cell receptor (beta chain) was captured by sequencing in a study of long-term antiretroviral therapy in people with HIV. Background on the study: About a decade before 2015, the earliest samples were taken when ART was typically delayed.

To note about this clone: Its antigen is currently unknown.

Whole-study results and caveats: Before ART, certain clones expanded, and these dominated the repertoire at all time points. In HIV, the repertoires covered a tighter span of CDR3 lengths than in controls.

Germline V gene lookup returns CDR1 KGHSH and CDR2 LQKENI. V shed 6 bases and J shed 0 bases, with 9 bases lying between them. This CDR3 has 15 amino acids. Running of the v3.0 immunoSEQ assay took place at survey level. The data were produced by immunoSEQ multiplex PCR, yet TCRdb's version contains in-frame clones alone and is incomplete. The sample holds some 21,000 clones, about 86% seen once. Each participant with HIV received care in the United States. The material was unsorted PBMCs, obtained 0.1 years before starting antiretroviral therapy. The source is a man between 40 and 49 years old with HIV. The chain joins TRBV18 to TRBJ2-6; D unclear. The CDR3, as DNA: TGTGCCAGCTCCCTTTCTATCTCTGGGGCCAACGTCCTGACTTTC. The encoded protein is CASSLSISGANVLTF.